The 5 T cell receptor delta chains listed next were all sequenced from one sample in a study of gamma-delta T cells after stem cell transplantation. TCRdb re-called clones from the RT-PCR reads using CATT. The data contain about 2,600 delta-chain clones, roughly 3% of them singletons. The specimen sequenced was gamma-delta T cells. These receptors were collected from a human donor. It is not recorded whose cells these are; they may come from a transplant donor.

Relative to its sample, this clone is large. This sample also contains other DNA sequences that code for the same CDR3. The CDR3 protein is CACDTVPPTKSNTDKLIF. The CDR3, as DNA: TGTGCCTGTGACACCGTTCCTCCTACCAAATCCAACACCGATAAACTCATCTTT. V is TRDV2 and J is TRDJ1, with D possibly TRDD2 on 6 matching bases. V shed 0 bases and J shed 0 bases, with 19 bases lying between them. Germline CDR1 and CDR2: GEAIGNYY and EKD. CDR3 length equals 18 residues.

In its sample, this clone ranks as medium-sized. Other DNA sequences from this sample encode an identical CDR3 as well. The rearrangement links TRDV2 to TRDJ1; 12 nucleotides line up with TRDD3. The trim removed 3 bases at V and 3 bases at J, leaving 10 bases unmatched. CDR3 length equals 17 residues. Per germline, CDR1 GEAIGNYY and CDR2 EKD. The CDR3 DNA follows: TGTGCCTGTGACGGGATCCGACTGGGGGATACTCCCGATAAACTCATCTTT. Its protein product is CACDGIRLGDTPDKLIF.

With respect to this clone: The translation of this DNA and the TCRdb protein of a much larger clone differ at residue 6, probably owing to a read error; the protein shown here is translated from the DNA. This chain uses TRDV2 with TRDJ1, with 11 bases matching TRDD3. CDR3 length: 22 residues. Looked up from germline, CDR1 is GEAIGNYY and CDR2 is EKD. The trim removed 1 base at V and 0 bases at J, leaving 21 bases unmatched. The CDR3 nucleotides are TGTGCCTGTGACACACTTCCTACGCTGGGGGATACTGAACCTAAGTACACCGATAAACTCATCTTT. This translates into CACDTLPTLGDTEPKYTDKLIF.

This clone was seen only a few times. A far larger clone is just one base off, so this is likely a read error. Other DNA sequences from this sample encode an identical CDR3 as well. The chain is built from TRDV2 and TRDJ1; 10 bases fit TRDD3. J lost 2 bases, V lost 4 bases, and 21 bases had no gene match. The CDR3 consists of 20 residues. Looked up from germline, CDR1 is GEAIGNYY and CDR2 is EKD. The CDR3 loop reads CACDTVSFPPGDTRTDKLIF. CDR3 sequence (DNA): TGTGCCTGTGATACCGTTTCTTTTCCTCCGGGGGATACGCGTACCGATAAACTCATCTTT.

A note on this clone: TCRdb has a much larger clone's protein, which differs at residue 7 from the translation of this DNA, likely because of a read error; what is shown is the protein translated from the DNA. The V and J genes are TRDV2 and TRDJ3, with D possibly matching TRDD3 (5 bases). The germline V and J ends were trimmed by 3 bases and 0 bases, with 17 bases remaining between them. This CDR3 has 19 amino acids. The germline CDR1 and CDR2 sequences are GEAIGNYY and EKD. The CDR3 sequence is CACDQGSGVSSWDTRQMFF. The CDR3 DNA is TGTGCCTGTGACCAAGGATCGGGGGTAAGCTCCTGGGACACCCGACAGATGTTTTTC.